These 3 T cell receptor beta chains were all obtained from the same sample, sequenced in a study of PD-1 blockade in mismatch repair-deficient tumors. Repertoires were generated with immunoSEQ multiplex PCR, while TCRdb's copy carries only in-frame clones and drops some. The sample consists of roughly 120,000 clones, 88% of them appearing once. The specimen was peripheral blood, collected approximately 71 weeks after starting pembrolizumab. The source of these receptors is an adult with mismatch repair-deficient cancer.

This clone was detected once. The chain carries TRBV19 and TRBJ2-7, with 7 bases lining up with TRBD1. The CDR3 consists of 16 residues. The J segment lost 6 bases and the V segment lost 3 bases, leaving 14 bases of the junction unmatched. Germline V gene data show CDR1 as LNHDA and CDR2 as SQIVND (reference sequence). As DNA, the CDR3 is TGTGCCAGTAGTATCGTCGGACAGGAGAGCCGGGCCGAGCAGTACTTC. As protein: CASSIVGQESRAEQYF. Full variable domain (outside the CDR3, taken from reference TRBV19 and TRBJ2-7): DGGITQSPKYLFRKEGQNVTLSCEQNLNHDAMYWYRQDPGQGLRLIYYSQIVNDFQKGDIAEGYSVSREKKESFPLTVTSAQKNPTAFYLCASSIVGQESRAEQYFGPGTRLTVT.

V gene TRBV6-1 combines with J gene TRBJ1-1; possibly TRBD1 for D (6 bases). V gave up 2 bases and J gave up 4 bases, with 8 bases separating them. The CDR3 consists of 13 residues. Germline CDR1 and CDR2: MNHNS and SASEGT. CDR3 sequence: CASSERGATEAFF. In DNA form, the CDR3 reads TGTGCCAGCAGTGAACGGGGGGCCACTGAAGCTTTCTTT.

This chain connects TRBV7-3 to TRBJ2-7; possible D gene TRBD1, 6 bases. V shed 2 bases and J shed 4 bases, with 15 bases lying between them. The V gene's germline CDR1 is SGHTA and CDR2 FQGTGA. The CDR3 is 15 residues long. The CDR3 loop reads CASSLHAGAGYEQYF. The DNA for the CDR3 is TGTGCCAGCAGCTTACATGCAGGGGCAGGATACGAGCAGTACTTC.